Sequencing of this T cell receptor (beta chain) was carried out in a study of early stage breast cancer tumors. Whole-study context: ER+/PR+/HER2- status applied to about 75% of the 16 invasive breast tumors.

The ends lost 10 bases at V and 8 bases at J; junction bases unmatched: 8. Germline-derived CDR1 and CDR2 are LNHDA and SQIVND (reference sequence). The CDR3 is 14 residues long. General study findings and limits: Blood repertoires resembled normal breast more than tumor.

Each sample had two DNA replicates, roughly 0.48 ug blood or roughly 1.6 ug tissue. Profiled with immunoSEQ multiplex PCR; TCRdb holds only in-frame clones, not every one. Among 6,500 or so clones, over 50% were seen once, and the ten largest hold roughly 14%. To note about this clone: Its antigen is unknown.

The sequenced sample consisted of normal breast tissue next to the tumor. V is TRBV19 and J is TRBJ2-1, with 13 bases lining up with TRBD2. The source of this sequence is a person in their fifties with breast cancer. CDR3 protein: CATGGLAGVYEQFF. Written as DNA, the CDR3 is TGTGCCACAGGAGGACTAGCGGGAGTTTATGAGCAGTTCTTC.